This T cell receptor (beta chain) appears in the sequencing data of a study of multiple sclerosis patients with progressive multifocal leukoencephalopathy. Time point specified: before natalizumab initiation. T0 blood was collected before the first natalizumab infusion. Germline-derived CDR1 and CDR2 are SQVTM and ANQGSEA. Trimming left V 0 bases short and J 2 bases short, with 10 bases between. The CDR3 length is 14 residues. The data were produced by immunoSEQ multiplex PCR, yet TCRdb's version contains in-frame clones alone and is incomplete. The sample consists of fewer than 40,000 clones, 89% of them appearing once. This clone was seen only a few times. Its antigen is not identified. Study-wide results and limits: Clones expanded at PML were already present before and during natalizumab. In most PML patients, TRB repertoires appeared less diverse by entropy.

The sequence was collected from a human donor with multiple sclerosis. V is TRBV29-1 and J is TRBJ1-1; a weak D match, TRBD1 (6 bases). Sequencing input: PBMCs. CDR3 nucleotide sequence: TGCAGCGTTGAAGAGGACAGAACAAACACTGAAGCTTTCTTT. It codes for CSVEEDRTNTEAFF.